The rows below give T cell receptor beta chains drawn from one sample of a study of cytomegalovirus exposure and HLA in healthy donors. This table comes from immunoSEQ multiplex PCR, and its TCRdb copy is limited to in-frame clones, with some not included. The sample shows about 140,000 clones, just under 80% of them seen only once. The material sequenced was PBMCs. The receptors stem from a man younger than 45 in good health and CMV-seronegative. The CDR3 runs from the conserved cysteine through the conserved F or W. The D gene is left open where the match is weak. Some rows have no size entry. The others give once, few or many, or a class for an expanded clone.

TRBV19	TRBJ1-5	16	-	TRBD1	CASSIPSTGGRKPQHF	TGTGCCAGTAGCATCCCCTCGACAGGGGGGAGGAAGCCCCAGCATTTT
TRBV7-9	TRBJ2-7	15	-	TRBD1	CASSPGQTISYEQYF	TGTGCCAGCAGCCCGGGACAGACTATATCCTACGAGCAGTACTTC
TRBV7-9	TRBJ2-6	15	-	-	CASSLRGSGANVLTF	TGTGCCAGCAGCTTACGGGGGTCCGGGGCCAACGTCCTGACTTTC
TRBV6-1	TRBJ2-6	14	-	-	CAGRPESGANVLTF	TGTGCGGGCAGGCCTGAATCTGGGGCCAACGTCCTGACTTTC
TRBV9	TRBJ2-3	13	-	-	CASSPYFTDTQYF	TGTGCCAGCAGCCCTTATTTCACAGATACGCAGTATTTT
TRBV27	TRBJ2-7	13	-	-	CASSFPGSYEQYF	TGTGCCAGCAGTTTCCCGGGGTCCTACGAGCAGTACTTC
TRBV2	TRBJ2-1	17	few	TRBD2	CASSPRLAGVSYNEQFF	TGTGCCAGCAGTCCCAGACTAGCGGGAGTCTCCTACAATGAGCAGTTCTTC
TRBV19	TRBJ2-7	15	-	TRBD2	CASSDGTSGAYEQYF	TGTGCCAGTAGCGACGGGACTAGCGGGGCCTACGAGCAGTACTTC
TRBV27	TRBJ2-3	12	-	-	CASRRKWDTQYF	TGTGCCAGCCGCAGGAAATGGGATACGCAGTATTTT
TRBV6-1	TRBJ2-7	16	-	TRBD2	CASSELELAGEGEQYF	TGTGCCAGCAGTGAACTCGAACTAGCGGGAGAGGGAGAGCAGTACTTC
TRBV7-6	TRBJ2-1	16	-	-	CASSLSGGQQYNEQFF	TGTGCCAGCAGCTTAAGTGGCGGACAGCAATACAATGAGCAGTTCTTC
TRBV29-1	TRBJ2-1	15	-	TRBD1	CSSSYGTGGDNEQFF	TGCAGCTCATCTTACGGGACAGGGGGGGACAATGAGCAGTTCTTC
TRBV10-3	TRBJ1-1	13	few	TRBD1	CAIRGQGKGEAFF	TGTGCCATCAGGGGACAGGGAAAAGGTGAAGCTTTCTTT
TRBV4-2	TRBJ2-7	15	-	-	CASSQELAVLYEQYF	TGTGCCAGCAGCCAAGAACTGGCGGTTCTCTACGAGCAGTACTTC
TRBV6-5	TRBJ1-5	15	-	TRBD1	CASSSGQGRNQPQHF	TGTGCCAGCAGTTCGGGACAGGGACGGAATCAGCCCCAGCATTTT
TRBV6-6	TRBJ2-7	14	-	TRBD2	CASRIAGGLDEQYF	TGTGCCAGCAGGATAGCGGGAGGGCTCGACGAGCAGTACTTC
TRBV5-4	TRBJ1-2	12	-	-	CASSLDSYGYTF	TGTGCCAGCAGCCTGGACAGCTATGGCTACACCTTC
TRBV15	TRBJ1-5	17	-	-	CATSRARRLNSNQPQHF	TGTGCCACCAGCAGAGCCCGGAGATTGAATAGCAATCAGCCCCAGCATTTT
TRBV7-6	TRBJ2-7	14	-	TRBD1	CASSLGDSIYEQYF	TGTGCCAGCAGCTTAGGGGACAGCATCTACGAGCAGTACTTC
TRBV6-1	TRBJ2-1	14	-	TRBD2	CASSSGTSVTEQFF	TGTGCCAGCAGCTCCGGGACTAGTGTCACTGAGCAGTTCTTC
TRBV6-1	TRBJ2-5	13	-	-	CASSAEPQETQYF	TGTGCCAGCAGTGCGGAGCCCCAAGAGACCCAGTACTTC
TRBV7-6	TRBJ2-7	15	-	TRBD2	CASSSQEAGPYEQYF	TGTGCCAGCAGCTCCCAGGAAGCGGGGCCCTACGAGCAGTACTTC
TRBV5-1	TRBJ2-7	13	-	TRBD2	CASSLTAGTEQYF	TGCGCCAGCAGCTTGACAGCGGGAACCGAGCAGTACTTC
TRBV28	TRBJ2-7	15	-	TRBD1	CASRSDRAPYYEQYF	TGTGCCAGCCGCTCGGACAGGGCTCCCTACTACGAGCAGTACTTC
TRBV10-3	TRBJ1-2	13	-	-	CASGDSLNYGYTF	TGTGCCTCCGGTGACTCTTTAAACTATGGCTACACCTTC
TRBV19	TRBJ1-5	15	once	-	CASSNALSGSGPQHF	TGTGCCAGTAGTAATGCACTATCCGGGAGTGGGCCCCAGCATTTT
TRBV29-1	TRBJ2-7	14	once	-	CSVEMSRSSYEQYF	TGCAGCGTTGAGATGTCCCGGTCGAGTTACGAGCAGTACTTC
TRBV15	TRBJ2-7	15	-	TRBD2	CATSRGGGPAYEQYF	TGTGCCACCAGCAGAGGGGGAGGGCCAGCCTACGAGCAGTACTTC
TRBV28	TRBJ2-3	14	once	TRBD1	CASRGTGGIDTQYF	TGTGCCAGCAGGGGGACAGGGGGAATAGATACGCAGTATTTT